The rows below give T cell receptor beta chains drawn from one sample of a study of post-analysis software for immune sequencing data. TCRdb reprocessed the PCR reads via MiXCR and lists one record per CDR3 protein. The sample contains about 760,000 distinct CDR3 sequences, roughly 29% of which appear only once. The sequencing input was blood. The receptors originated from a girl between 5 and 17 years old with multiple sclerosis. Each CDR3 is given with its conserved first and last residue. D genes are given only for firm matches. The size of a clone is reported for some rows only, either as once, few or many, or as a class for expanded clones.

TRBV4-3	NA	15	NA	TRBJ2-5	CASSLRRASGETQYF	TGCGCCAGCAGCCTGCGACGGGCGTCGGGGGAGACCCAGTACTTC
TRBV29-1	few	15	NA	TRBJ1-1	CSVDWAGTLNTEAFF	TGCAGCGTTGATTGGGCAGGGACCTTGAACACTGAAGCTTTCTTT
TRBV11-2	NA	14	TRBD1	TRBJ2-5	CASSNLDRVETQYF	TGTGCCAGCAGCAACCTGGACAGGGTTGAGACCCAGTACTTC
TRBV12-3/TRBV12-4	NA	14	NA	TRBJ2-3	CASRERGTTDTQYF	TGTGCCAGCAGGGAGAGGGGCACCACAGATACGCAGTATTTT
TRBV9	few	15	NA	TRBJ2-4	CASSRKGVSENIQYF	TGTGCCAGCAGCCGAAAGGGGGTGTCGGAAAACATTCAGTACTTC
TRBV20-1	NA	16	TRBD2	TRBJ2-1	CSACTRTSGYYNEQFF	TGCAGTGCTTGTACCCGGACTAGCGGTTACTACAATGAGCAGTTCTTC
TRBV6-1	NA	12	NA	TRBJ1-2	CASSDRSYGYTF	TGTGCCAGCAGTGACAGGTCGTATGGCTACACCTTC
TRBV10-2	NA	13	NA	TRBJ2-3	CASSVTRPDTQYF	TGCGCCAGCAGCGTGACTAGACCCGATACGCAGTATTTT
TRBV29-1	few	14	NA	TRBJ2-1	CSVADSRSYNEQFF	TGCAGCGTTGCCGACTCACGATCCTACAATGAGCAGTTCTTC
TRBV7-2	NA	12	NA	TRBJ1-6	CASSLLSSPLHF	TGTGCCAGCAGCTTATTGTCATCACCCCTCCACTTT
TRBV20-1	NA	13	TRBD1	TRBJ1-1	CSASRDRENEAFF	TGCAGTGCTAGTCGGGACAGGGAAAATGAAGCTTTCTTT
TRBV6-2/TRBV6-3	few	15	NA	TRBJ2-7	CASSYGTKQYYEQYF	TGTGCCAGCAGTTACGGGACCAAGCAATACTACGAGCAGTACTTC
TRBV6-5	few	13	NA	TRBJ2-7	CASSYVGDYEQYF	TGTGCCAGCAGTTACGTGGGGGACTACGAGCAGTACTTC
TRBV14	NA	19	NA	TRBJ2-1	CASSQVVRRTLNPYNEQFF	TGTGCCAGCAGCCAAGTTGTTCGTAGAACCCTAAATCCCTACAATGAGCAGTTCTTC
TRBV7-8	NA	13	TRBD2	TRBJ2-7	CASSFRRENEQYF	TGTGCCAGCAGCTTCCGGCGGGAGAACGAGCAGTACTTC
TRBV20-1	NA	14	NA	TRBJ2-3	CSARDQRRGWRRYF	TGCAGTGCTAGAGATCAAAGACGAGGGTGGAGGCGGTATTTT
TRBV7-9	once	14	NA	TRBJ1-1	CASSPSRLGIEAFF	TGTGCCAGCAGCCCAAGCCGGCTGGGGATAGAAGCTTTCTTT
TRBV29-1	many	12	NA	TRBJ2-7	CSAADNSYEQYF	TGCAGCGCCGCTGACAACTCCTACGAGCAGTACTTC
TRBV6-5	NA	14	NA	TRBJ2-7	CASRRSQGSYEQDF	TGTGCCAGCCGCCGGAGCCAGGGATCCTACGAGCAGGACTTC
TRBV4-2	NA	16	TRBD2	TRBJ2-7	CASSQEGAGRAYEQYF	TGTGCCAGCAGCCAAGAAGGAGCGGGAAGGGCCTACGAGCAGTACTTC
TRBV2	NA	15	NA	TRBJ1-1	CASSTDRLTNTEAFF	TGTGCCAGCAGTACGGACCGTCTCACGAACACTGAAGCTTTCTTT
TRBV18	NA	20	NA	TRBJ2-7	CASSPPIRGTTGGIRYEQYF	TGTGCCAGCTCACCACCGATTAGGGGGACGACTGGCGGGATTCGGTACGAGCAGTACTTC
TRBV6-6	NA	15	TRBD1	TRBJ1-2	CASSPPPQGNYGYTF	TGTGCCAGCAGTCCCCCCCCACAGGGGAACTATGGCTACACCTTC
TRBV29-1	NA	12	TRBD2	TRBJ2-2	CIGTSGTGELFF	TGCATCGGGACTAGCGGGACCGGGGAGCTGTTTTTT
TRBV7-8	few	16	TRBD2	TRBJ2-1	CASSRRGGDFINEQFF	TGTGCCAGCAGCCGACGGGGGGGTGACTTTATCAATGAGCAGTTCTTC
TRBV20-1	few	14	NA	TRBJ2-7	CSASRLDSSYEQYF	TGCAGTGCTAGCCGTCTCGACAGCTCCTACGAGCAGTACTTC
TRBV12-5	few	14	NA	TRBJ2-5	CASGPKQTRETQYF	TGTGCTAGTGGTCCTAAACAGACCCGAGAGACCCAGTACTTC
TRBV6-6	NA	16	NA	TRBJ2-1	CASSTRGQGKRTSRFF	TGTGCCAGCAGTACCCGTGGGCAGGGAAAGAGGACGAGCAGGTTCTTC
TRBV14	NA	14	NA	TRBJ1-2	CASSQELGVSGYTF	TGTGCCAGCAGCCAAGAACTGGGGGTTTCTGGCTACACCTTC
TRBV7-9	few	15	NA	TRBJ1-6	CASSPAGMGNSPLHF	TGTGCCAGCAGCCCCGCCGGGATGGGTAATTCACCCCTCCACTTT
TRBV3-1	NA	17	TRBD1	TRBJ2-1	CASSYRPGTGFCAEQFF	TGTGCCAGCAGCTATCGCCCCGGGACAGGGTTTTGTGCTGAGCAGTTCTTC
TRBV5-6	few	15	NA	TRBJ2-5	CASTFGAPSAETQYF	TGTGCCAGCACCTTCGGCGCTCCCTCCGCCGAGACCCAGTACTTC
TRBV20-1	NA	15	TRBD1	TRBJ1-5	CSARDIIGTGQPQHF	TGCAGTGCTAGAGATATAATCGGGACAGGTCAGCCCCAGCATTTT
TRBV7-9	NA	13	NA	TRBJ2-6	CASSPNGANVLTF	TGTGCCAGCAGCCCCAATGGGGCCAACGTCCTGACTTTC
TRBV2	NA	14	TRBD1	TRBJ2-5	CASSKNRGEETQYF	TGTGCCAGCAGCAAGAACAGGGGGGAAGAGACCCAGTACTTC
TRBV20-1	NA	15	TRBD2	TRBJ2-3	CSARYSLAGTDTQYF	TGCAGTGCTAGGTATAGCCTAGCGGGCACAGATACGCAGTATTTT
TRBV18	NA	15	NA	TRBJ1-1	CASSQLGGMNTEAFF	TGTGCCAGCTCACAATTAGGGGGGATGAACACTGAAGCTTTCTTT
TRBV2	NA	16	TRBD1	TRBJ2-6	CASRDRGPSGANVLTF	TGTGCCAGCAGGGACAGGGGCCCATCTGGGGCCAACGTCCTGACTTTC
TRBV20-1	NA	14	TRBD2	TRBJ2-1	CSARDRASGREQFF	TGCAGTGCTAGAGATCGGGCTAGCGGGAGGGAGCAGTTCTTC